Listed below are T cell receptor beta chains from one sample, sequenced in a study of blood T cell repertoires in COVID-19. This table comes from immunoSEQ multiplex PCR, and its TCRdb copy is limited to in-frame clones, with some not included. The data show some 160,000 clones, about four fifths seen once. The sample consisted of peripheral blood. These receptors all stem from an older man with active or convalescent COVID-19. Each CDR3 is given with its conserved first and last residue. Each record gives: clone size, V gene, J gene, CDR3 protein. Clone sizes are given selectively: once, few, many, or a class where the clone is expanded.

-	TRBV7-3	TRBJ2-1	CASSLGRGSSYNEQFF
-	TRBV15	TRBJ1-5	CATSRGTGQAGNQPQHF
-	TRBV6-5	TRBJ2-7	CASSYSQWSYEQYF
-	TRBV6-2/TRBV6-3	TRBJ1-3	CASSPPPSTANGNTIYF
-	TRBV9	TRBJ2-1	CASSKRDLRGAYSYNEQFF
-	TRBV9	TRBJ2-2	CASSVGGLGTGELFF
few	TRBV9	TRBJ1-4	CASSVGMGHGEKLFF
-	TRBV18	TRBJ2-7	CASSPPVHTSSYEQYF
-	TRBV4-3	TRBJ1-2	CASSQDRTGGGSRDGYTF
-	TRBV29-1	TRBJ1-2	CSARDRDSYGYTF
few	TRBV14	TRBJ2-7	CASSQVPSLKQYF
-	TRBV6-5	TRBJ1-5	CASRRTKNSNQPQHF
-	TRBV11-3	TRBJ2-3	CASSFGTGGESGDTQYF
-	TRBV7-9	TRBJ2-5	CASSLAGQGIAAAQYF
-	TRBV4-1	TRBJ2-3	CASSHRWGQGAWRGPDTQYF
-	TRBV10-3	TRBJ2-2	CAISSGQTNTGELFF
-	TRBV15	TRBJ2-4	CATSSDYLTRNIQYF
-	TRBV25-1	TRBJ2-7	CASSDPGRGYEQYF
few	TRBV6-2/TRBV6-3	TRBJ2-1	CASSYKSGSSYNEQFF
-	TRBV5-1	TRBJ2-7	CASSPPTLAGGQEQYF
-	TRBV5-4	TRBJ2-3	CASSLGLAGITDTQYF
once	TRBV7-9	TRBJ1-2	CASSHQGEANYGYTF
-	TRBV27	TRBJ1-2	CASSLSSGLYGYTF
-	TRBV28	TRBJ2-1	CASISSSGNSYNEQFF
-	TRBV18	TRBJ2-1	CASSPVQGNNEQFF
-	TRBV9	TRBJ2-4	CASSVSDWNIQYF
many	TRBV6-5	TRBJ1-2	CASSYSHSPSGYTF
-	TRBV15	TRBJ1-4	CATSRDARVRLFF
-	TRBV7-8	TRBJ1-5	CASSQRLDSNQPQHF
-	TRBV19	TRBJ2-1	CASSTSGRPWDEQFF
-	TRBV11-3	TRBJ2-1	CASSLSWRDREQFF